Only a few counts were recorded for the clone carrying this TCR beta chain. TCRdb re-called the 5' RACE reads with MiXCR, one entry per CDR3 protein. The sample lists about 64,000 distinct CDR3 sequences, roughly 21% occurring once. The sample is drawn from a study of early T cells in non-severe SARS-CoV-2 infection. V was pared by 1 base and J by 4 bases, with 10 bases between. CDR1 is LGHDT, CDR2 YNNKEL, per germline (reference sequence). The CDR3 is 14 residues long. The specimen comprised whole blood, sampled at baseline. V usage is TRBV3-1 and J usage is TRBJ2-5; TRBD1 might be the D (6 bases). The TCR comes from an adult who was a healthcare worker with PCR-confirmed SARS-CoV-2 infection or an uninfected control (not recorded which). The CDR3 here is CASSQVARGETQYF. Here the CDR3 DNA reads TGTGCCAGCAGCCAAGTAGCCAGGGGAGAGACCCAGTACTTC.